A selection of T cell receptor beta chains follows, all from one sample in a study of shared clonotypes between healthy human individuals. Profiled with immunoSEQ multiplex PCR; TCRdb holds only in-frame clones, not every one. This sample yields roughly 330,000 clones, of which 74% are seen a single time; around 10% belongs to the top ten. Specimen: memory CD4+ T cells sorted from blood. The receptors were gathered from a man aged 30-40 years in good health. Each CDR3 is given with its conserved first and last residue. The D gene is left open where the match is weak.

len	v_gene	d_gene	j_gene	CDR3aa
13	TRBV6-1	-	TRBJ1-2	CASSEAGLHGYTF
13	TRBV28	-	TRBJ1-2	CASSTQGLGGYTF
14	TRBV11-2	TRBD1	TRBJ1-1	CASSPPGQGTEAFF
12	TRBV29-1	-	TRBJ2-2	CSVGGQGGELFF
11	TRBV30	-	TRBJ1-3	CAWKLGNTIYF
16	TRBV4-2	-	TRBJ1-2	CASSQDLGLAERSYTF
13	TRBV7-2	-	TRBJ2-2	CASSLLGSGELFF
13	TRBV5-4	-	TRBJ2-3	CASLGGGRATQYF
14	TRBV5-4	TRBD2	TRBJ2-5	CASSSGLAGETQYF
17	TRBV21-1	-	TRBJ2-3	CASSTQVPGIAPDTQYF
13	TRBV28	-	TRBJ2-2	CASSLSTTGELFF
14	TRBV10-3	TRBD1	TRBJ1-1	CAIRGQGVNTEAFF
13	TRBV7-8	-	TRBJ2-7	CASSLAEAHEQYF
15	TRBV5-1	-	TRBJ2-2	CASSLAGRNTGELFF
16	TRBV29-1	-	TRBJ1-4	CSVDDTTGTTNEKLFF
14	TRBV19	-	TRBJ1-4	CASSRGVGNEKLFF
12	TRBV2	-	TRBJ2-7	CASRETGRLEYF
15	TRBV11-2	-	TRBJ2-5	CASSLFLHPGETQYF
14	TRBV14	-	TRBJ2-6	CASSPSSGANVLTF
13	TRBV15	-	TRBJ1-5	CATSRDLDQPQHF
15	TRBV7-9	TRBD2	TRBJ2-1	CASSLGSGGYNEQFF
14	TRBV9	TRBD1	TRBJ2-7	CASSEGTGAYEQYF
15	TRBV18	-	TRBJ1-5	CASSRSGTPNQPQHF
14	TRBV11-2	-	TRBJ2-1	CASSSRLRRYEQFF
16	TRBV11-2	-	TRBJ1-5	CASSTPSRGYNQPQHF
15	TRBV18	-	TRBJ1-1	CASSSKMAANTEAFF
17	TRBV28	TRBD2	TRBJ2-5	CASSRTSGRQGQETQYF
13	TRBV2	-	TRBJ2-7	CASSEITGTEQYF
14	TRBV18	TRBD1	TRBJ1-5	CASSRTGENQPQHF
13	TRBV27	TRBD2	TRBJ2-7	CASGLAGGLEQYF
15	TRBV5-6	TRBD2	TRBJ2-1	CASNKAGGPYNEQFF
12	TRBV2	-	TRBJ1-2	CASRPLSYGYTF
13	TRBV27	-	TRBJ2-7	CASSLTGFREQYF
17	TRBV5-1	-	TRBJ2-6	CASSSGVSPSGANVLTF
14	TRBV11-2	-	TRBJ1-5	CASSLSVSEQPQHF
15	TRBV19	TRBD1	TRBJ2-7	CASSTAGTGSYEQYF
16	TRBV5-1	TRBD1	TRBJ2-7	CASSLAVTGSGYEQYF
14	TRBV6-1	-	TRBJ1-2	CASSEEGQIYGYTF
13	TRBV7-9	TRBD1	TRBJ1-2	CASSFEQGTGYTF
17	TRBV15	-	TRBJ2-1	CATSEYGAGSSYNEQFF
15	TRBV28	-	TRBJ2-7	CASSFRGGGVYEQYF
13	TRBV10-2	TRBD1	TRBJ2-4	CATQTGGMDIQYF
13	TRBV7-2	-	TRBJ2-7	CASSLAGAWEQYF
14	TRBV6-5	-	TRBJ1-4	CASSVNRELRKLFF
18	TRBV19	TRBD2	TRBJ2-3	CASIMGLAGGASTDTQYF
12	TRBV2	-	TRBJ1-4	CASNTGSEKLFF
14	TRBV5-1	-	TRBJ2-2	CASSLTTDTGELFF
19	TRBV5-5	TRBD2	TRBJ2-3	CASSLITQPGTSGRDTQYF
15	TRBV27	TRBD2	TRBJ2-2	CASSFGLAGTGELFF
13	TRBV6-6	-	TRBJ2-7	CASSYALGYEQYF
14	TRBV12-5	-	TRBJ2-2	CASGSLTGTGELFF
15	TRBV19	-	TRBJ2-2	CASTVGGWNTGELFF
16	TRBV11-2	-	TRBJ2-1	CASSSRLVGTVGEQFF
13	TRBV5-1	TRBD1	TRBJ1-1	CASQTGWNTEAFF
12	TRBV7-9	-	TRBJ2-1	CASSPGAGVQFF
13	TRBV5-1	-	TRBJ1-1	CASSFLGGTEAFF
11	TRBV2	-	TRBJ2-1	CANHGGDEQFF
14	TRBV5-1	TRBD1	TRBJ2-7	CASSFRDRANEQYF
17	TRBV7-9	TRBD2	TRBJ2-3	CASSSRSGGRAKDTQYF